Listed here are 14 T cell receptor beta chains from one sample, sequenced in a study of blood T cell repertoires in COVID-19. Assay: immunoSEQ multiplex PCR; the TCRdb copy retains only in-frame clones and omits some. The sample holds 250,000 to 400,000 clones, 85% seen once. Input material: PBMCs or T cells enriched from blood (not recorded which). The receptors come from a woman in her thirties who had been exposed to COVID-19.

This rearrangement joins TRBV30 to TRBJ2-4; D may be TRBD2 (5 bases). From germline, CDR1 is GTSNPN and CDR2 SVGIG (reference sequence). This CDR3 contains 14 residues. Trimming removed 3 bases at V and 0 bases at J, with 9 bases between. The CDR3 spells CAWRLGPAKNIQYF. The CDR3 coding sequence is TGTGCCTGGAGACTAGGCCCAGCCAAAAACATTCAGTACTTC.

V and J are TRBV9 and TRBJ1-1, with 7 nucleotides matching TRBD1. The CDR3 extends over 13 amino acids. Germline trimming cut 7 bases from V and 5 bases from J; bases unmatched to any gene: 8. Germline V gene sequence: CDR1 SGDLS, CDR2 YYNGEE. The CDR3 here is CASGGGSATEAFF. Here the CDR3 DNA reads TGTGCCAGCGGAGGGGGCTCTGCGACTGAAGCTTTCTTT.

The chain links TRBV6-5 to TRBJ1-6, with D hard to call. V lost 2 bases and J 8 bases, leaving 10 bases between the germline ends. Germline CDR1 is MNHEY and CDR2 is SVGAGI. The CDR3 is 14 residues long. The CDR3 loop is CASSYLVLDSPLHF. CDR3 nucleotide sequence: TGTGCCAGCAGTTACCTGGTACTAGATTCACCCCTCCACTTT.

This sequence joins TRBV4-1 and TRBJ2-7; 11 bases line up with TRBD1. With 3 bases clipped from V and 3 bases from J, the junction kept 7 bases outside the gene matches. Germline CDR1 is MGHRA and CDR2 is YSYEKL. The CDR3 spans 16 residues. CDR3 coding DNA: TGCGCCAGCAGCCACGGACAGGGGGCGATTCGCTACGAGCAGTACTTC. Translated: CASSHGQGAIRYEQYF.

This clone is a singleton in its sample. The chain joins TRBV28 to TRBJ2-1; the match to TRBD1 covers 8 bases. Germline values: CDR1 MDHEN, CDR2 SYDVKM. J was trimmed by 4 bases and V by 2 bases; bases with no gene match: 4. The CDR3 sequence is 15 residues long. CDR3 loop: CASSLGQGAYNEQFF. The CDR3 region has the DNA TGTGCCAGCAGTTTAGGGCAGGGGGCTTACAATGAGCAGTTCTTC.

This clone was counted once. This rearrangement joins TRBV5-1 to TRBJ2-3, with 7 bases lining up with TRBD1. This CDR3 region has 16 residues. The V and J ends lost 4 bases and 3 bases, in that order; junction bases with no gene match: 11. Germline CDR1 and CDR2: SGHRS and YFSETQ. In DNA form, the CDR3 reads TGCGCCAGCAGCCCCACTATGACAGGGTCTACAGATACGCAGTATTTT. This translates into CASSPTMTGSTDTQYF.

The chain carries TRBV7-6 and TRBJ2-6; a weak D match, TRBD2 (5 bases). CDR1 is SGHVS, CDR2 FNYEAQ, per germline. V was clipped by 5 bases and J by 3 bases, with 14 bases between them. The CDR3 sequence is 16 residues long. For the CDR3, the DNA is TGTGCCAGCAGCCCCACGGCTGGAGGTGGGGCCAACGTCCTGACTTTC. This sequence encodes CASSPTAGGGANVLTF.

This clone was seen more than once but under ten times. The chain joins TRBV5-1 to TRBJ2-5; D possibly corresponds to TRBD2 (6 bases). The length of the CDR3 is 15 residues. Trimming took off 1 base at V and 4 bases at J, with 14 bases between the two ends. CDR1 and CDR2 from the germline V gene are SGHRS and YFSETQ. For the CDR3, the DNA is TGCGCCAGCAGCTTGACGGCGGAGGGTCGAGAGACCCAGTACTTC. Protein product: CASSLTAEGRETQYF.

This chain links TRBV19 with TRBJ2-2; 8 bases are a match to TRBD1. This CDR3 is built from 16 residues. V trimming: 9 bases; J trimming: 5 bases; junction bases outside the gene matches: 14. Germline CDR1 is LNHDA and CDR2 is SQIVND (reference sequence). The CDR3 nucleotides read TGTGCCAGCCGCCAAAGGACAGGGCTTCATACCGGGGAGCTGTTTTTT. The encoded protein is CASRQRTGLHTGELFF.

The rearrangement joins TRBV12-3 or TRBV12-4 to TRBJ1-5; D is perhaps TRBD1 (6 bases). V lost 5 bases and J lost 3, with 8 bases in between. The CDR3 consists of 13 residues. CDR3: CASSGQINQPQHF. The CDR3, as DNA: TGTGCCAGCAGTGGACAGATCAATCAGCCCCAGCATTTT.

This clone came up once. The chain carries TRBV15 and TRBJ2-3, with 10 bases matching TRBD2. CDR3 size: 15 residues. Trimming cost V 4 bases and J 3 bases; bases outside gene matches: 4. Germline V gene data show CDR1 as LNHNV and CDR2 as YYDKDF (reference sequence). For the CDR3, the DNA is TGTGCCACCAGCACCTCAGCGGGGGGGACAGATACGCAGTATTTT. Protein sequence: CATSTSAGGTDTQYF.

The gene calls are TRBV19 and TRBJ2-1, with 11 bases lining up with TRBD2. Germline V gene sequence: CDR1 LNHDA, CDR2 SQIVND (reference sequence). The CDR3 consists of 16 residues. V gave up 7 bases and J gave up 3 bases; unmatched junction bases: 8. CDR3 sequence reads: CASTIITSGGYNEQFF. The CDR3 nucleotides read TGTGCCAGTACGATCATCACTAGCGGGGGCTACAATGAGCAGTTCTTC.

This clone was detected ten times or more. This rearrangement joins TRBV27 to TRBJ2-5; 16 positions agree with TRBD2. The CDR3 contains 19 residues. The ends lost 6 bases at V and 4 bases at J; junction bases unmatched: 14. Germline CDR1 and CDR2: MNHEY and SMNVEV (reference sequence). The CDR3 DNA sequence: TGTGCCAGCAGCCCCCTTCCCGGGACTAGCGGGGGGGCCCTAGAGACCCAGTACTTC. Translated, it gives CASSPLPGTSGGALETQYF.

The rearrangement links TRBV24-1 to TRBJ1-5; 7 bases fit TRBD1. The CDR3 spans 16 residues. V was pared by 4 bases and J by 4 bases, with 9 bases of the junction left unmatched. Germline CDR1 is KGHDR and CDR2 is SFDVKD. The CDR3 loop is CATSEAGSGGNQPQHF. The DNA of the CDR3 is TGTGCCACCAGTGAGGCGGGATCAGGGGGGAATCAGCCCCAGCATTTT.